The rows below give T cell receptor beta chains drawn from one sample of a study of blood T cells in healthy people across ages. TCRdb recomputed calls from the 5' RACE reads with MiXCR, one row per CDR3 protein. The table lists 800,000 to 950,000 distinct CDR3 sequences, roughly 48% of them singletons. Sequencing was done on a sample of blood. These receptors all stem from a man between 25 and 39 years old in good health. Each CDR3 is given with its conserved first and last residue. D genes are given only for firm matches. Some rows mark clone size as missing; the rest say once, few, many or name a class of expanded clone.

d_call | j_call | clone_size | v_call | cdr3_nt | cdr3_aa
TRBD1 | TRBJ1-2 | - | TRBV28 | TGTGCCAGCAACCAGGGGGCGCGGGGCTACACCTTC | CASNQGARGYTF
- | TRBJ2-5 | - | TRBV4-3 | TGCGCCAGCAGCCAAGATCAGAGCGTCCAAGAGACCCAGTACTTC | CASSQDQSVQETQYF
- | TRBJ2-1 | - | TRBV2 | TGTGCCAGCAGTGGATCTTGGGACAATGAGCAGTTCTTC | CASSGSWDNEQFF
- | TRBJ2-3 | - | TRBV27 | TGTGCCAGCAGTCCAGGCGGTAGGGCGGAGGGCACAGATACGCAGTATTTT | CASSPGGRAEGTDTQYF
TRBD1 | TRBJ2-5 | - | TRBV6-5 | TGTGCCAGCAGCCCTGGGACAGGATGGGAGACCCAGTACTTC | CASSPGTGWETQYF
- | TRBJ2-3 | many | TRBV7-2 | TGTGCCAGCAGCTTAAGACAGGCAACAGATACGCAGTATTTT | CASSLRQATDTQYF
- | TRBJ2-2 | - | TRBV25-1 | TGTGCCAGCAGTGAGGGGGGCAGGACCGGGGAGCTGTTTTTT | CASSEGGRTGELFF
- | TRBJ2-3 | few | TRBV20-1 | TGCAGTGCTGGAGACCCAGATACGCAGTATTTT | CSAGDPDTQYF
TRBD1 | TRBJ2-1 | few | TRBV20-1 | TGCAGTGCCCCCGACAGGGGGTACAATGAGCAGTTCTTC | CSAPDRGYNEQFF
TRBD2 | TRBJ2-7 | - | TRBV20-1 | TGCAGTGCTAGCCCCTTAGCGGGGGGGCCTGACGAGCAGTACTTC | CSASPLAGGPDEQYF
- | TRBJ2-7 | once | TRBV11-2 | TGTGCCAGCAGCTCGTCCAGGCTCTACGAGCAGTACTTC | CASSSSRLYEQYF
- | TRBJ2-3 | - | TRBV4-1 | TGCGCCAGCAGCCAAGATCGAGTCGGGGACACAGATACGCAGTATTTT | CASSQDRVGDTDTQYF
- | TRBJ2-1 | - | TRBV20-1 | TGCAGTGCTCCCGGGCGCAAAGAGCAGTTCTTC | CSAPGRKEQFF
- | TRBJ2-7 | few | TRBV3-1 | TGTGCCAGCAGCCAAGCGGCAGAAAGATCCTACGAGCAGTACTTC | CASSQAAERSYEQYF
TRBD1 | TRBJ2-5 | - | TRBV6-6 | TGTGCCAGCAGTCAAGGACAGGGGGCGCTTGAGCAGTACTTC | CASSQGQGALEQYF
- | TRBJ1-2 | - | TRBV6-1 | TGTGCCAGCAGTGAACGGGCAAAGGAGGGCTACACCTTC | CASSERAKEGYTF
- | TRBJ1-1 | - | TRBV3-1 | TGTGCCAGCAGCCACCGCGGGACCTGGGCTTTCTTT | CASSHRGTWAFF
- | TRBJ2-1 | - | TRBV7-8 | TGTGCCAGCACCCCCTTTCTTCGGGCCGACAATGAGCAGTTCTTC | CASTPFLRADNEQFF
- | TRBJ2-7 | - | TRBV27 | TGTGCCGGCAGTCCGCCGAGCTCCTACGAGCAGTACTTC | CAGSPPSSYEQYF
TRBD1 | TRBJ2-7 | few | TRBV12-3/TRBV12-4 | TGTGCCAGCTCCCCCGGGACAGGTGTCAACGAGCAGTACTTC | CASSPGTGVNEQYF
TRBD1 | TRBJ1-2 | many | TRBV11-2 | TGTGCCAGCAGCTTAGGCCCAGGGGGCAACTATGGCTACACCTTC | CASSLGPGGNYGYTF
- | TRBJ2-2 | few | TRBV7-2 | TGTGCCAGCAGCTTAGTCGCAGGCCCCGGGGAGCTGTTTTTT | CASSLVAGPGELFF
- | TRBJ2-1 | many | TRBV29-1 | TGCAGCGCTCTACCCCTGGTGACCTACAATGAGCAGTTCTTC | CSALPLVTYNEQFF
TRBD2 | TRBJ2-7 | - | TRBV7-6 | TGTGCCAGCAGCTTAGCCGCGGGAGACACCCTAGTCGAGCAGTACTTC | CASSLAAGDTLVEQYF
TRBD2 | TRBJ2-3 | - | TRBV5-1 | TGCGCCAGCAGTTCCCCGGAACTCAGCGGGGGATCAGATACGCAGTATTTT | CASSSPELSGGSDTQYF
- | TRBJ2-5 | - | TRBV7-9 | TGTGCCAGCGCCACATGGGTTGGGCAAGAGACCCAGTACTTC | CASATWVGQETQYF
- | TRBJ1-5 | few | TRBV6-5 | TGTGCCACCGCCTTGGGGAGCTCCAATCAGCCCCAGCATTTT | CATALGSSNQPQHF
TRBD1 | TRBJ2-1 | - | TRBV5-4 | TGTGCCAGCAGCCAGATACAGGGGAGATTTGTTAATGAGCAGTTCTTC | CASSQIQGRFVNEQFF
- | TRBJ2-1 | - | TRBV12-5 | TGTGCTAGTGGTTTGATTAGCGCCAACAATGAGCAGTTCTTC | CASGLISANNEQFF
- | TRBJ2-7 | - | TRBV6-2/TRBV6-3 | TGTGCCAGCGGTAAACGACGGGGGGCACAATACGAGCAGTACTTC | CASGKRRGAQYEQYF
TRBD1 | TRBJ2-3 | - | TRBV7-9 | TGTGCCAGCAGCCCTAGAGATTACTCCGGGACAGGGAAGACAGATACGCAGTATTTT | CASSPRDYSGTGKTDTQYF
TRBD1 | TRBJ2-3 | - | TRBV25-1 | TGTACCAGCAGGGGGACAGGGTCGGATACGCAGTATTTT | CTSRGTGSDTQYF
TRBD1 | TRBJ2-5 | - | TRBV3-1 | TGTGCCAGCAGCCAACTGGGACAGGGCGCGAAGAAAGAGACCCAGTACTTC | CASSQLGQGAKKETQYF
TRBD1 | TRBJ2-1 | - | TRBV20-1 | TGCAGTGCTAGAGCCCCTCGGACAGGGGGCAAGAATGAGCAGTTCTTC | CSARAPRTGGKNEQFF
TRBD1 | TRBJ1-2 | - | TRBV7-9 | TGTGCCAGCAGCGCGGGACAGGGTGAAGGCTACACCTTC | CASSAGQGEGYTF
TRBD2 | TRBJ2-7 | - | TRBV20-1 | TGCAGTGCTCTTAGCGGGGGGCCTTCCTACGAGCAGTACTTC | CSALSGGPSYEQYF
- | TRBJ2-1 | - | TRBV21-1 | TGTGCCAGCAGCAAAGCCGTCGGCAGGGAGAGTGAGCAGTTCTTC | CASSKAVGRESEQFF
- | TRBJ2-1 | - | TRBV4-1 | TGCGCCAGCAGCCAATTGAGGCCGAACAATGAGCAGTTCTTC | CASSQLRPNNEQFF
- | TRBJ1-1 | - | TRBV5-4 | TGTGCCAGCAGCTTTATTAAGGGCGGAGGAACTGAAGCTTTCTTT | CASSFIKGGGTEAFF
TRBD2 | TRBJ2-3 | - | TRBV27 | TGTGCCAGCAGCTCCGGGGGGAGCGGGGCTAGCACAGATACGCAGTATTTT | CASSSGGSGASTDTQYF
- | TRBJ1-5 | few | TRBV2 | TGTGCCAGCAGTGCAGGGGCTAGCAATCAGCCCCAGCATTTT | CASSAGASNQPQHF
- | TRBJ2-7 | - | TRBV7-2 | TGTGCCAGCAGCCCCGGCGGGATCTCAGAGCAGTACTTC | CASSPGGISEQYF
- | TRBJ1-2 | once | TRBV4-2 | TGTGCCAGCAGCCAAGATCGGCGGCACCAGTATGGCTACACCTTC | CASSQDRRHQYGYTF
- | TRBJ2-2 | - | TRBV20-1 | TGCAGTGCTTCCGGGACACTGAACACCGGGGAGCTGTTTTTT | CSASGTLNTGELFF
- | TRBJ2-1 | - | TRBV29-1 | TGCAGCGTTGCGCGGCGGTTGAGCTCCCACAATGAGCAGTTCTTC | CSVARRLSSHNEQFF
TRBD2 | TRBJ2-1 | few | TRBV9 | TGTGCCAGCAGCGTAGGTCCTAGCGGGGGGTACAATGAGCAGTTCTTC | CASSVGPSGGYNEQFF
- | TRBJ1-5 | - | TRBV6-5 | TGTGCCAGCAGGTCGGACGGGAGTCAGCCCCAGCATTTT | CASRSDGSQPQHF
- | TRBJ2-4 | - | TRBV20-1 | TGCAGTGCTAATATGCGCAACATTCAGTACTTC | CSANMRNIQYF
- | TRBJ2-7 | many | TRBV2 | TGTGCCAGCAGCCTCACAGGGACGGGGGAGCAGTACTTC | CASSLTGTGEQYF